Below, one T cell receptor beta chain is given with its context. The CDR3 loop spans 14 amino acids. V was shortened by 5 bases and J by 9 bases, with 17 bases between the two germline ends. Germline CDR1 MNHNY, CDR2 SVGAGI (reference sequence). The source of the sample is a study of blood T cell repertoires in COVID-19. Study in general: The United States, Italy and Spain provided the acute and convalescent COVID-19 samples.

The protocol was immunoSEQ multiplex PCR, while the TCRdb copy is restricted to in-frame clones and leaves out a portion. In the table there are fewer than 250,000 clones, almost 85% of which are singletons. The material sequenced was peripheral blood. The chain has TRBV6-6 and TRBJ2-1; D possibly corresponds to TRBD1 (5 bases). The sequence derives from a man in his forties or fifties with acute or convalescent COVID-19. This CDR3 is CASSLITGTGEQFF. The CDR3 DNA reads TGTGCCAGCAGTCTTATTACAGGTACAGGTGAGCAGTTCTTC.